This TCR beta chain was documented in a study of PD-1 blockade in classical Hodgkin lymphoma. Study-level results: Anyone who began nivolumab under 1 year after ASCT was excluded.

Every patient had relapsed following autologous stem cell transplantation, and cohorts differed in brentuximab vedotin exposure. Best outcomes ranged across complete response, partial response and progressive disease. Germline V gene data show CDR1 as SNHLY and CDR2 as FYNNEI. The germline V and J ends were trimmed by 7 bases and 2 bases, with 11 bases remaining between them. The CDR3 has 13 residues. Here immunoSEQ multiplex PCR was the method, and the copy in TCRdb shows in-frame clones only, minus some. The table has about 43,000 clones, around 76% seen once. Concerning this clone: Its matching antigen is unknown.

Sequences were derived from peripheral blood mononuclear cells (PBMCs), sampled before the second cycle of nivolumab. The V and J genes are TRBV2 and TRBJ2-5, with unresolved D. The origin of this receptor is a human donor with classical Hodgkin lymphoma. The CDR3 DNA sequence: TGTGCCAGCAAGTTGGCGATACAAGAGACCCAGTACTTC. Its translation: CASKLAIQETQYF.